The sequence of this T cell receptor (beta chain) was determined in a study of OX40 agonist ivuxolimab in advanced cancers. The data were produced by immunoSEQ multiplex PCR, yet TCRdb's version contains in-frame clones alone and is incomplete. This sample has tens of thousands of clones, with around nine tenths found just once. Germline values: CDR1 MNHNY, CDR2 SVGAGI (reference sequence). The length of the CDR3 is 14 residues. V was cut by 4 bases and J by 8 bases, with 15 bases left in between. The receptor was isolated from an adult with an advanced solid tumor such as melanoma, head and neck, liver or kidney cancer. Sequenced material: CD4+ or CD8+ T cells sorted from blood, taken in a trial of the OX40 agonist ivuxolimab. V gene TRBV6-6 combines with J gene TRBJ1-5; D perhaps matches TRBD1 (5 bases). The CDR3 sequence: CASSSTWDGEPQHF. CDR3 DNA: TGTGCCAGCAGTTCGACCTGGGACGGGGAGCCCCAGCATTTT.